This T cell receptor beta chain was recorded in a study of identical twins. Study results and limitations: Cord blood's abundant beta clonotypes had fewer insertions, unlike memory repertoires. Findings depended on cross-sectional statistics rather than tracking the same donors.

CDR1 SGHTA and CDR2 FQGNSA come from the germline V gene. Deletions cut 1 base from V and 5 bases from J, with 15 bases between. The CDR3 spans 15 residues. This clonotype was observed a handful of times. What it binds is unknown. TCRdb used MiXCR to reprocess the 5' RACE reads, holding one entry per CDR3 protein. The sample lists 500,000 to 600,000 distinct CDR3 sequences, roughly a fifth occurring once. The same sample was also studied in work on T cells expressing NK-cell markers. In that study: The TCR beta repertoires originated in sorted CD3+CD56+NKG2C+, CD3+CD56+NKG2C- and CD3+CD56-NKG2C+ T cells. A range of about 1.0-8% of CD8+ T cells consisted of dominant NKG2C+ clonotypes in roughly 6 donors.

The sample taken for sequencing was CD4+ T cells sorted from blood. This TCR came from a woman aged 18-29 years in good health. The V gene is TRBV7-2, the J gene TRBJ2-7, with a possible D match to TRBD1 (5 bases). This CDR3 reads CASSLVPGSLNEQYF. For the CDR3, the DNA is TGTGCCAGCAGCTTAGTGCCAGGGTCGCTTAACGAGCAGTACTTC.